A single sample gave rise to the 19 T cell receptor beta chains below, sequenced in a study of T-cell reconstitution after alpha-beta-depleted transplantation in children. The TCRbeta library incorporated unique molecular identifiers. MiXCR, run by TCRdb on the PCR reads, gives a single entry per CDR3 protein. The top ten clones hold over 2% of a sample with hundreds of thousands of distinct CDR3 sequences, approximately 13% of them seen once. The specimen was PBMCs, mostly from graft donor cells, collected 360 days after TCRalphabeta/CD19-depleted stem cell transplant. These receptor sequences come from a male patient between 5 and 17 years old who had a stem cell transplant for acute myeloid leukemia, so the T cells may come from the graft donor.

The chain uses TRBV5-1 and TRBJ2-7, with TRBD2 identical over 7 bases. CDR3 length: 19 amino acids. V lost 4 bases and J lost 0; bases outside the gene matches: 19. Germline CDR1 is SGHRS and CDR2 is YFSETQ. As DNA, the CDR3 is TGCGCCAGCAGCCCACGGCATATGGCGGGAGTAGGTTACTCCTACGAGCAGTACTTC. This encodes CASSPRHMAGVGYSYEQYF. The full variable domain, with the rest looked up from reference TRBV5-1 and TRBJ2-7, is KAGVTQTPRYLIKTRGQQVTLSCSPISGHRSVSWYQQTPGQGLQFLFEYFSETQRNKGNFPGRFSGRQFSNSRSEMNVSTLELGDSALYLCASSPRHMAGVGYSYEQYFGPGTRLTVT.

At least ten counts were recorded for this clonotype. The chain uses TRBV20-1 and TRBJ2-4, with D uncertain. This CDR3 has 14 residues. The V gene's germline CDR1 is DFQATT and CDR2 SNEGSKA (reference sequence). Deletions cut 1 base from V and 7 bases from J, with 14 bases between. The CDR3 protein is CSARGSLLLNIQYF. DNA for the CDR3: TGCAGTGCTAGAGGTTCCCTCCTCCTGAACATTCAGTACTTC.

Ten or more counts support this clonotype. DNA of the CDR3: TGTGCCAGCAGCTTAATAGCGGGAGGGATCCAAGAGACCCAGTACTTC. Translating it yields CASSLIAGGIQETQYF. V is TRBV7-6 and J is TRBJ2-5; TRBD2 matches 11 bases. There are 16 residues in the CDR3. The junction had 3 bases not matched to a gene; V was cut back by 2 bases and J by 1 base. From germline, CDR1 is SGHVS and CDR2 FNYEAQ.

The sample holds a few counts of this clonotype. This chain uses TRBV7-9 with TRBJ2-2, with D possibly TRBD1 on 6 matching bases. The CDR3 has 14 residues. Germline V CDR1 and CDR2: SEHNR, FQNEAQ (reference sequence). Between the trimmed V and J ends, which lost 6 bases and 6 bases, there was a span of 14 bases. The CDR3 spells CASSRTASSGELFF. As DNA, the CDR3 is TGTGCCAGCAGTCGGACAGCGTCCTCCGGGGAGCTGTTTTTT.

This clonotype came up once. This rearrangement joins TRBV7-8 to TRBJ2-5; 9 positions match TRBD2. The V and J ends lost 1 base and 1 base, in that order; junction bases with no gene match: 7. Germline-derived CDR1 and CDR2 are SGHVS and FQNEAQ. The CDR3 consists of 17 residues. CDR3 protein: CASSLVASGNPQETQYF. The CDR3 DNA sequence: TGTGCCAGCAGCTTAGTGGCTAGCGGGAACCCCCAAGAGACCCAGTACTTC.

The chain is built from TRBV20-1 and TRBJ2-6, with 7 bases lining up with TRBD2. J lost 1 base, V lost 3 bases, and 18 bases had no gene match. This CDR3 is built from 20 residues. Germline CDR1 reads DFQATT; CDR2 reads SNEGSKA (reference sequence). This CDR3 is CSARLSGLAATRSGANVLTF. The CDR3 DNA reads TGCAGTGCTAGGTTATCTGGTCTAGCGGCGACTAGATCTGGGGCCAACGTCCTGACTTTC.

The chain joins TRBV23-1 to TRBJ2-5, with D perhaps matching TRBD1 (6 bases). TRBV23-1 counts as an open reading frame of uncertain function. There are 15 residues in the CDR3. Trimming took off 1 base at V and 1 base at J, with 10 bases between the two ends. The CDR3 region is CASSQFGDIQETQYF. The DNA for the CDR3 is TGCGCCAGCAGTCAATTCGGGGACATCCAAGAGACCCAGTACTTC.

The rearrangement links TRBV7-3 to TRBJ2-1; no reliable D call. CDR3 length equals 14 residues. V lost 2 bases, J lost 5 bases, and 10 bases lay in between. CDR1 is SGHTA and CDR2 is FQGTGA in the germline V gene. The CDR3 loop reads CASSLFGSNNEQFF. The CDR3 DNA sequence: TGTGCCAGCAGCTTATTTGGCAGCAACAATGAGCAGTTCTTC.

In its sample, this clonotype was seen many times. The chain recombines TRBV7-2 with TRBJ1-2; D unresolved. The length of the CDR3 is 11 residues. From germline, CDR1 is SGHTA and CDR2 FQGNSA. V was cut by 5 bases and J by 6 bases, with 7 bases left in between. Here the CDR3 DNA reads TGTGCCAGCAGCGCCTTTGATGGCTACACCTTC. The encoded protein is CASSAFDGYTF.

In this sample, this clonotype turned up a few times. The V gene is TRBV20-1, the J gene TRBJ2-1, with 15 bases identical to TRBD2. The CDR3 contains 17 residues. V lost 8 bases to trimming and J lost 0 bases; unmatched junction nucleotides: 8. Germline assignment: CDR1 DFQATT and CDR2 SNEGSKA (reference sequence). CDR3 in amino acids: CSRTSGRVVSSYNEQFF. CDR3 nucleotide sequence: TGCAGTAGGACTAGCGGGAGGGTAGTTAGCTCCTACAATGAGCAGTTCTTC.

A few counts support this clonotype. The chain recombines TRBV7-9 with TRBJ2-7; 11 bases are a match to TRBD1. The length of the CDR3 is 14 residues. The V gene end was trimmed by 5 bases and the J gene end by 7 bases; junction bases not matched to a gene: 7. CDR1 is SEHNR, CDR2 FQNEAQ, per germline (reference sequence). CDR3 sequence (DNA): TGTGCCAGCAGCCACCCGGGACAGGGGGTTGAGCAGTACTTC. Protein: CASSHPGQGVEQYF. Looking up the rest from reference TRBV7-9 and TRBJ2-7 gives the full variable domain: DTGVSQNPRHKITKRGQNVTFRCDPISEHNRLYWYRQTLGQGPEFLTYFQNEAQLEKSRLLSDRFSAERPKGSFSTLEIQRTEQGDSAMYLCASSHPGQGVEQYFGPGTRLTVT.

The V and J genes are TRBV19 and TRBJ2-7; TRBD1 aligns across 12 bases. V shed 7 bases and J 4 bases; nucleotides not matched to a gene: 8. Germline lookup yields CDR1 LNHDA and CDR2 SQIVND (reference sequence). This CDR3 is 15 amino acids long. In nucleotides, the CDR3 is TGTGCCAGTACGTCCGGGACAGGGGGCACTTACGAGCAGTACTTC. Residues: CASTSGTGGTYEQYF.

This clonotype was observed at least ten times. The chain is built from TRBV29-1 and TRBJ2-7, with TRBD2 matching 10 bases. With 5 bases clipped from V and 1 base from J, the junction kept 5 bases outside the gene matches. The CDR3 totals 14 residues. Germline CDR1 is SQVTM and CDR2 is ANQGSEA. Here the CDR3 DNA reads TGCAGCGTTTCTAGCGGGAGTCTTTCCTACGAGCAGTACTTC. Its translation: CSVSSGSLSYEQYF.

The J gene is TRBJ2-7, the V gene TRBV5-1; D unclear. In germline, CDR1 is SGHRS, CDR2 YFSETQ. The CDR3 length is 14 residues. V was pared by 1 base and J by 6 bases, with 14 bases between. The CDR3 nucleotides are TGCGCCAGCAGCTTGACCAGCCCAACCTGCGAGCAGTACTTC. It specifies CASSLTSPTCEQYF.

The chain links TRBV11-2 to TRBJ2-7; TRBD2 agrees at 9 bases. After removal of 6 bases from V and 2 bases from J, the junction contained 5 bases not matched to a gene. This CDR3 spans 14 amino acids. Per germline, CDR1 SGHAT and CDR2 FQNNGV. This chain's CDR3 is CASSNLAGPYEQYF. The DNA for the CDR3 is TGTGCCAGCAGTAATCTAGCGGGACCCTACGAGCAGTACTTC. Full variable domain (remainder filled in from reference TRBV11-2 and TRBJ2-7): EAGVAQSPRYKIIEKRQSVAFWCNPISGHATLYWYQQILGQGPKLLIQFQNNGVVDDSQLPKDRFSAERLKGVDSTLKIQPAKLEDSAVYLCASSNLAGPYEQYFGPGTRLTVT.

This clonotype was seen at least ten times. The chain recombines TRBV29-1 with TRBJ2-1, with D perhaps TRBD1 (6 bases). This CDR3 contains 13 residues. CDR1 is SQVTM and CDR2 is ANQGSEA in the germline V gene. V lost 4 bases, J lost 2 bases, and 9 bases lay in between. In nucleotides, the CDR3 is TGCAGCGTTGGGTCAGGGGCCTACAATGAGCAGTTCTTC. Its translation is CSVGSGAYNEQFF.

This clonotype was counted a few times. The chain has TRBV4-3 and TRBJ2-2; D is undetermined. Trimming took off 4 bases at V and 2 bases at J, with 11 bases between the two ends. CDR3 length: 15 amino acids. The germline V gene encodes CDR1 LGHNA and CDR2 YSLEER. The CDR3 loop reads CASSRWLKNTGELFF. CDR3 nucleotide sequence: TGCGCCAGCAGCCGGTGGCTTAAAAACACCGGGGAGCTGTTTTTT.

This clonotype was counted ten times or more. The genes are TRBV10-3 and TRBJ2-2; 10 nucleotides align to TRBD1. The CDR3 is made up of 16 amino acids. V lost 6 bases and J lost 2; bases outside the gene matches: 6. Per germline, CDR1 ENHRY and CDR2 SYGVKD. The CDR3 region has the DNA TGTGCCATCAGCGACAGGGGGCCGTTTAACACCGGGGAGCTGTTTTTT. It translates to CAISDRGPFNTGELFF.

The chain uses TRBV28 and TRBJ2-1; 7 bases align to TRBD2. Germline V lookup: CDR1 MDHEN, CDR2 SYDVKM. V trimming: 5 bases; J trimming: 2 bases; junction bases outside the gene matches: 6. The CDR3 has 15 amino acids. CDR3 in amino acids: CASSPTGTTYNEQFF. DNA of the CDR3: TGTGCCAGCAGTCCGACCGGGACTACCTACAATGAGCAGTTCTTC.